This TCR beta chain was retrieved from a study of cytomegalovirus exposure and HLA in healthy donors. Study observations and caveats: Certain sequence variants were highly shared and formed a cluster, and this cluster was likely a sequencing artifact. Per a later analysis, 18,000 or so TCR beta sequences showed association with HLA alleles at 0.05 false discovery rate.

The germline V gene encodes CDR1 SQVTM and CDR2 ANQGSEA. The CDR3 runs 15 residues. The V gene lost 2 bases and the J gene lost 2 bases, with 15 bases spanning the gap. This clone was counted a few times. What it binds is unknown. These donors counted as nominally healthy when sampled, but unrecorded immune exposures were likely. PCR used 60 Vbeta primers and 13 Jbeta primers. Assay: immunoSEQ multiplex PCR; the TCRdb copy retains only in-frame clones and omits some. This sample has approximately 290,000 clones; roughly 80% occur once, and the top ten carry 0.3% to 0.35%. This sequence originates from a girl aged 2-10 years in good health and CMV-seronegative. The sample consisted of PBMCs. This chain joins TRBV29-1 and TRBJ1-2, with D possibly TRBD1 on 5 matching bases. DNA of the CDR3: TGCAGCGTTGAATTGGCATTGTACAGGAACTATGGCTACACCTTC. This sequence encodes CSVELALYRNYGYTF. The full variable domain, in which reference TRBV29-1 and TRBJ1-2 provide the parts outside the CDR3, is SAVISQKPSRDICQRGTSLTIQCQVDSQVTMMFWYRQQPGQSLTLIATANQGSEATYESGFVIDKFPISRPNLTFSTLTVSNMSPEDSSIYLCSVELALYRNYGYTFGSGTRLTVV.